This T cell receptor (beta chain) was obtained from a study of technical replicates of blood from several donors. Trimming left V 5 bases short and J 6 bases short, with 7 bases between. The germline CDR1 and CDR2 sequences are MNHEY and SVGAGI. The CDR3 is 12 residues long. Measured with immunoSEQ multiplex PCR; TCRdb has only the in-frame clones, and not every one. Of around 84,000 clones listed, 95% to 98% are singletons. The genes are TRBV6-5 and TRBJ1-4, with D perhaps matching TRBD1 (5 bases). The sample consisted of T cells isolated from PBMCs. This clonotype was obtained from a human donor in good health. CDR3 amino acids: CASSGDYEKLFF. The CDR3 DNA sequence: TGTGCCAGCAGTGGGGACTATGAAAAACTGTTTTTT.